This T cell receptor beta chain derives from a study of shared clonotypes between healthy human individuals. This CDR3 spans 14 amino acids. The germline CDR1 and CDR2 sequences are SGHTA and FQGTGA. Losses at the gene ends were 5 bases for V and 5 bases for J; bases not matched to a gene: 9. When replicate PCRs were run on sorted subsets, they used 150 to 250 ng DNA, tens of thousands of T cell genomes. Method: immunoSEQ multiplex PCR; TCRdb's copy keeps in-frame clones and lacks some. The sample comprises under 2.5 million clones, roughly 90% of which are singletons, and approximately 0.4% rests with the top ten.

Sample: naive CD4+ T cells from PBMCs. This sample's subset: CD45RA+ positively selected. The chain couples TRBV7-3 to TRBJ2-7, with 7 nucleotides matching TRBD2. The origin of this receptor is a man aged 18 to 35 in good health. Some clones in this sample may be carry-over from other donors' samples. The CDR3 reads CASSPRGGFHEQYF. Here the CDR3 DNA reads TGTGCCAGCAGCCCCCGGGGAGGGTTCCACGAGCAGTACTTC. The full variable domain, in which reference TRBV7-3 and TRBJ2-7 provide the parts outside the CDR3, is GAGVSQTPSNKVTEKGKYVELRCDPISGHTALYWYRQSLGQGPEFLIYFQGTGAADDSGLPNDRFFAVRPEGSVSTLKIQRTERGDSAVYLCASSPRGGFHEQYFGPGTRLTVT.